A single sample gave rise to the 17 T cell receptor beta chains below, sequenced in a study of CD8 T cells in Susac syndrome. Random-hexamer reverse transcription was applied to about 0.45 to 1 ug RNA. TCRdb ran MiXCR on the immunoSEQ multiplex PCR reads and lists one entry per CDR3 protein. The repertoire holds a few hundred thousand distinct CDR3 sequences, with 75% to 85% as singletons. Sequences were obtained from CD8+ T cells from PBMCs. The source is a human donor with multiple sclerosis.

The J gene is TRBJ2-2, the V gene TRBV7-6; D not resolved. CDR3 length equals 16 residues. Trimming removed 1 base at V and 6 bases at J, with 15 bases between. Germline assignment: CDR1 SGHVS and CDR2 FNYEAQ. CDR3 loop: CASSLDTMGSAGELFF. CDR3 DNA: TGTGCCAGCAGCTTAGATACAATGGGCTCCGCCGGGGAGCTGTTTTTT. Full variable domain (missing parts from reference TRBV7-6 and TRBJ2-2): GAGVSQSPRYKVTKRGQDVALRCDPISGHVSLYWYRQALGQGPEFLTYFNYEAQQDKSGLPNDRFSAERPEGSISTLTIQRTEQRDSAMYRCASSLDTMGSAGELFFGEGSRLTVL.

This rearrangement joins TRBV9 to TRBJ2-3, with D tentatively TRBD1 or TRBD2 (6 bases each). CDR1 SGDLS and CDR2 YYNGEE come from the germline V gene. CDR3 length: 19 amino acids. The V end was cut by 0 bases, the J end by 6 bases, with 26 bases between. This CDR3 is CASSVGGAPERATLDTQYF. Written as DNA, the CDR3 is TGTGCCAGCAGCGTAGGGGGGGCACCTGAAAGGGCGACGTTGGATACGCAGTATTTT.

CDR3 sequence: CASSYSRGNGGELFF. The CDR3 coding sequence is TGTGCCAGCAGTTACTCAAGGGGGAACGGCGGGGAGCTGTTTTTT. The rearrangement joins TRBV6-5 to TRBJ2-2; TRBD1 might be the D (6 bases). The V and J ends lost 0 bases and 7 bases respectively, with 12 bases between them. The germline V gene has CDR1 MNHEY and CDR2 SVGAGI. The CDR3 has 15 residues.

The chain uses TRBV27 and TRBJ2-1, with 10 bases lining up with TRBD2. Germline V CDR1 and CDR2: MNHEY, SMNVEV (reference sequence). The CDR3 loop spans 17 amino acids. Unmatched junction bases numbered 9, after V lost 4 bases and J lost 3 bases. As DNA, the CDR3 is TGTGCCAGCAGTTGGCTAGCGGGGGAGGGGTTCTACAATGAGCAGTTCTTC. It codes for CASSWLAGEGFYNEQFF.

The gene calls are TRBV27 and TRBJ2-1; D is possibly TRBD1 (5 bases). With 0 bases removed from V and 5 bases from J, the gap between germline ends came to 14 bases. Germline V gene data show CDR1 as MNHEY and CDR2 as SMNVEV (reference sequence). CDR3 size: 16 residues. Here the CDR3 reads CASSLSSGSLHNEQFF. CDR3 coding DNA: TGTGCCAGCAGTTTATCGTCAGGGTCCCTACACAATGAGCAGTTCTTC.

The rearrangement links TRBV12-3 or TRBV12-4 to TRBJ2-1; TRBD1 or TRBD2 may be the D gene (5 bases each). The CDR3 consists of 14 residues. Trimming removed 8 bases from V and 9 bases from J, with 20 bases in between. DNA of the CDR3: TGTGCCAGCGGGGGTGGCCAGGAGAGCGGTGAGCAGTTCTTC. Its protein product is CASGGGQESGEQFF.

The table lists this clonotype with a count of one. This rearrangement joins TRBV20-1 to TRBJ2-7; D might be TRBD2 (5 bases). CDR3 length: 17 amino acids. Trimming stripped 0 bases from V and 2 bases from J, with 20 bases between. Germline-derived CDR1 and CDR2 are DFQATT and SNEGSKA (reference sequence). The CDR3 here is CSARDKIRTPTPYEQYF. The CDR3 coding sequence is TGCAGTGCTAGAGATAAGATCCGGACTCCTACTCCCTACGAGCAGTACTTC.

This sequence joins TRBV25-1 and TRBJ2-5; D remains ambiguous. Trimming pared 7 bases from V and 2 bases from J, leaving 20 bases between. In germline, CDR1 is MGHDK, CDR2 SYGVNS. This CDR3 comprises 16 residues. CDR3 sequence reads: CASTHNVPLGQETQYF. The CDR3 region has the DNA TGTGCCAGCACCCACAACGTCCCCCTGGGGCAAGAGACCCAGTACTTC.

The V gene is TRBV29-1, the J gene TRBJ1-6; 11 bases match TRBD1. J lost 8 bases, V lost 7 bases, and 4 bases had no gene match. This CDR3 has 13 amino acids. The germline V gene encodes CDR1 SQVTM and CDR2 ANQGSEA. This CDR3 reads CSAGQGADSPLHF. The CDR3 bases are TGCAGCGCCGGACAGGGGGCGGATTCACCCCTCCACTTT.

The J gene is TRBJ2-2, the V gene TRBV25-1, with 7 bases identical to TRBD1. The CDR3 spans 13 residues. Germline-derived CDR1 and CDR2 are MGHDK and SYGVNS. J gave up 6 bases and V 8 bases, and 6 bases lay outside the gene matches. This CDR3 is CASGDSLPGELFF. The DNA for the CDR3 is TGTGCCAGCGGGGACAGTCTGCCCGGGGAGCTGTTTTTT.

CDR3 in amino acids: CASSASTQGGYGYTF. The CDR3 DNA reads as TGTGCCAGCAGCGCCTCGACACAGGGAGGCTATGGCTACACCTTC. This sequence joins TRBV9 and TRBJ1-2; D perhaps matches TRBD1 (6 bases). The CDR3 has 15 amino acids. Germline CDR1 SGDLS, CDR2 YYNGEE. V was clipped by 3 bases and J by 4 bases, with 16 bases between them.

The V call is TRBV19, the J call TRBJ2-5; tentatively, D is TRBD2 (6 bases). Germline V gene data show CDR1 as LNHDA and CDR2 as SQIVND (reference sequence). The CDR3 contains 12 residues. V lost 10 bases and J 4 bases, leaving 13 bases between the germline ends. The CDR3 sequence is CATREVGETQYF. The CDR3 DNA is TGTGCCACAAGGGAGGTCGGAGAGACCCAGTACTTC.

This clonotype was counted only a few times. V usage is TRBV28 and J usage is TRBJ2-3; D is uncertain. Germline V gives CDR1 MDHEN, CDR2 SYDVKM. The CDR3 totals 12 residues. V was trimmed by 3 bases and J by 4 bases, leaving 5 bases between them. CDR3 in amino acids: CASSFGADTQYF. The CDR3 region has the DNA TGTGCCAGCAGTTTTGGTGCAGATACGCAGTATTTT.

V usage is TRBV9 and J usage is TRBJ1-1, with D perhaps TRBD1 (5 bases). The CDR3 loop spans 14 amino acids. Per the germline V gene, CDR1 is SGDLS and CDR2 is YYNGEE. The ends were cut back, 0 bases at V and 4 bases at J, with 10 bases in the middle. As DNA, the CDR3 is TGTGCCAGCAGCGTAGAAGGGGCGAGCACTGAAGCTTTCTTT. It specifies CASSVEGASTEAFF.

This chain uses TRBV3-1 with TRBJ2-7; D not certain. This CDR3 has 15 amino acids. Germline CDR1 is LGHDT and CDR2 is YNNKEL (reference sequence). V lost 0 bases and J 2 bases, leaving 11 bases between the germline ends. The CDR3 DNA sequence: TGTGCCAGCAGCCAAGAATTGTCTTCGGCCTACGAGCAGTACTTC. As protein: CASSQELSSAYEQYF.

This chain connects TRBV5-4 to TRBJ2-7; a weak D match, TRBD1 (6 bases). The CDR3 loop spans 14 amino acids. The V end was cut by 4 bases, the J end by 3 bases, with 14 bases between. The germline CDR1 and CDR2 sequences are SGHNT and YYREEE (reference sequence). The CDR3: CASSLGHSYYEQYF. The CDR3 nucleotides read TGTGCCAGCAGCCTGGGACACAGTTACTACGAGCAGTACTTC.

CDR3 protein: CASGENRAEAFF. The CDR3 DNA reads as TGTGCCAGCGGGGAAAACCGGGCTGAAGCTTTCTTT. The chain carries TRBV27 and TRBJ1-1, with D unclear. Trimming removed 8 bases from V and 6 bases from J, with 13 bases in between. Germline-derived CDR1 and CDR2 are MNHEY and SMNVEV (reference sequence). The CDR3 sequence is 12 residues long.